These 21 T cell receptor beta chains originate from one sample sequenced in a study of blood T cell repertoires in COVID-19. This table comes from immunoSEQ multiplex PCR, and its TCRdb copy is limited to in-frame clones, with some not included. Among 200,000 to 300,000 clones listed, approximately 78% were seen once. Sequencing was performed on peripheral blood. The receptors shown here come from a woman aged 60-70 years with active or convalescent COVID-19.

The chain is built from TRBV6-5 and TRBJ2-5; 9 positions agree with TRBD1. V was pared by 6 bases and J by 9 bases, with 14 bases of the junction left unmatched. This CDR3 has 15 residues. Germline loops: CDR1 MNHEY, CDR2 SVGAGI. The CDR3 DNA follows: TGTGCCAGCAGACCCCGGGACAGGGCCCTGGGGGCCCAGTACTTC. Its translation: CASRPRDRALGAQYF.

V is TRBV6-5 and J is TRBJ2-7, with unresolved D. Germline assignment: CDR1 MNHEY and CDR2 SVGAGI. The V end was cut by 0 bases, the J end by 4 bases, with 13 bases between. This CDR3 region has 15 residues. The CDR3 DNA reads TGTGCCAGCAGTTACTCGATGGTTGGCGGTTACGAGCAGTACTTC. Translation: CASSYSMVGGYEQYF.

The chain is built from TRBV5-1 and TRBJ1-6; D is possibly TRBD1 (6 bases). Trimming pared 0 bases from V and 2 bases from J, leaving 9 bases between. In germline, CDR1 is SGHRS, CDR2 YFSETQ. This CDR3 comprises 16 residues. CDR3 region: CASSLAGATYNSPLHF. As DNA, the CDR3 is TGCGCCAGCAGCTTGGCAGGGGCGACCTATAATTCACCCCTCCACTTT.

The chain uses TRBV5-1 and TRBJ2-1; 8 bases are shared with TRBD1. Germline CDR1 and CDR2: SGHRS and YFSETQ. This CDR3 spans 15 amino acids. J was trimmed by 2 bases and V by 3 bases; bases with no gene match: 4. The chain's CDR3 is CASSSSDRAYNEQFF. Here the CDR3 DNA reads TGCGCCAGCAGCTCCTCGGACAGGGCCTACAATGAGCAGTTCTTC.

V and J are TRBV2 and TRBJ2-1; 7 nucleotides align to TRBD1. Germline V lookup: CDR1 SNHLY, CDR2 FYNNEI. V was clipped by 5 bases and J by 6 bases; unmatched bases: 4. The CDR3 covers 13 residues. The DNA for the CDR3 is TGTGCCAGCAGTAGACAGGGCCTCAATGAGCAGTTCTTC. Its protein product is CASSRQGLNEQFF.

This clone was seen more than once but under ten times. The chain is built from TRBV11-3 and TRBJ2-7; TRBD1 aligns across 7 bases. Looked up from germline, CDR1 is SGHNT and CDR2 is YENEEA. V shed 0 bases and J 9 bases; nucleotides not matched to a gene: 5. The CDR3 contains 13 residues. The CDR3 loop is CASSLEQGDAQYF. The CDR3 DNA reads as TGTGCCAGCAGCTTAGAGCAGGGGGACGCGCAGTACTTC. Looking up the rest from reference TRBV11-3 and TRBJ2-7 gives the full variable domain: EAGVVQSPRYKIIEKKQPVAFWCNPISGHNTLYWYLQNLGQGPELLIRYENEEAVDDSQLPKDRFSAERLKGVDSTLKIQPAELGDSAVYLCASSLEQGDAQYFGPGTRLTVT.

CDR3 in amino acids: CASSQDEGGAFTDTQYF. In nucleotides, the CDR3 is TGCGCCAGCAGCCAAGATGAAGGGGGCGCGTTCACAGATACGCAGTATTTT. The chain uses TRBV4-1 and TRBJ2-3; 7 bases fit TRBD1. The length of the CDR3 is 17 residues. V lost 0 bases, J lost 2 bases, and 8 bases stayed unmatched. Germline CDR1 is MGHRA and CDR2 is YSYEKL.

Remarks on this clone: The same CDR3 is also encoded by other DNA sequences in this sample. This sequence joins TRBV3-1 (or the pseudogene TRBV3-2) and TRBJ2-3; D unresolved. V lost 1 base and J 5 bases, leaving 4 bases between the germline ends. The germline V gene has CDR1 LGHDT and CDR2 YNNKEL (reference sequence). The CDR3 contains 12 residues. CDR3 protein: CASSQGGDTQYF. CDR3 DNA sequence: TGTGCCAGCAGCCAAGGAGGAGATACGCAGTATTTT.

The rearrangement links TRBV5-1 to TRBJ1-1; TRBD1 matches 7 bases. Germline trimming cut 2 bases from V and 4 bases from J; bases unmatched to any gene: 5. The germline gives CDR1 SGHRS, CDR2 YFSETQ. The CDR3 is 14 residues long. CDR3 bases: TGCGCCAGCAGCTTTACAGGGGATGGCACTGAAGCTTTCTTT. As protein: CASSFTGDGTEAFF.

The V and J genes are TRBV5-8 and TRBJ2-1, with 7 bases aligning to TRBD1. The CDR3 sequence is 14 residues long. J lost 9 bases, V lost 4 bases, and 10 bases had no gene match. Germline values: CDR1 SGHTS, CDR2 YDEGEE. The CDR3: CASSRRRQGTEQFF. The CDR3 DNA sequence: TGTGCCAGCAGCCGGAGGAGACAGGGAACTGAGCAGTTCTTC.

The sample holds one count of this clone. CDR3 region: CASSFRGSGTQYF. The CDR3 DNA is TGTGCCAGCAGCTTCCGGGGATCAGGGACCCAGTACTTC. V gene TRBV7-9 combines with J gene TRBJ2-5; possible D gene TRBD2, 5 bases. With 3 bases removed from V and 7 bases from J, the gap between germline ends came to 12 bases. CDR1 and CDR2 from the germline V gene are SEHNR and FQNEAQ (reference sequence). CDR3 length: 13 amino acids.

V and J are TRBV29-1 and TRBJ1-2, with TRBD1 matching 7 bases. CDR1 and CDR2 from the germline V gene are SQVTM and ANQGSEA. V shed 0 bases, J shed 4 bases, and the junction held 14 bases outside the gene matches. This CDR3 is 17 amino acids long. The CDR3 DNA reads TGCAGCGTTGAAGATTCTGCCCAACAGGGGTCCGTCTATGGCTACACCTTC. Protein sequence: CSVEDSAQQGSVYGYTF.

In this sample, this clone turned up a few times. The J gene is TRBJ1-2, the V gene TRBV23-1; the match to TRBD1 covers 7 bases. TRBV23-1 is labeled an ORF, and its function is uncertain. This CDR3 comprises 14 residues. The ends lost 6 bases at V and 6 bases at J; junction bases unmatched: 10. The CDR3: CASSKTGSYDGYTF. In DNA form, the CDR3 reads TGCGCCAGCAGCAAGACAGGGTCGTATGATGGCTACACCTTC.

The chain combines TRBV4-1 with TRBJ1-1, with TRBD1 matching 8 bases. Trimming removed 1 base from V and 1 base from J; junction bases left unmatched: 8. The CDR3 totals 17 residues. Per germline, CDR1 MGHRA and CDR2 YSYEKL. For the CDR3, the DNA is TGCGCCAGCAGCCAAGGGACAGGGTACGCGGAGAACACTGAAGCTTTCTTT. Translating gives CASSQGTGYAENTEAFF.

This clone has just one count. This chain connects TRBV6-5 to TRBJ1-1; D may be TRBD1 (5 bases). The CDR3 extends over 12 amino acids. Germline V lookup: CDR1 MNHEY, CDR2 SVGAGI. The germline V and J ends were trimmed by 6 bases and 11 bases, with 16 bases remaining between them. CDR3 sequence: CASRDSTGTAFF. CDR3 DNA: TGTGCCAGCAGGGACTCAACCGGGACTGCTTTCTTT.

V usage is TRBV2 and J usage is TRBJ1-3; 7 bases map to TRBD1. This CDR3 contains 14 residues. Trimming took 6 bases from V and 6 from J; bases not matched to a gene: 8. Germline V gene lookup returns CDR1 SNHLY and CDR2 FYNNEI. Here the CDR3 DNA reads TGTGCCAGCAGGGAGGGGGCAGGTCAAAACACCATATATTTT. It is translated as CASREGAGQNTIYF. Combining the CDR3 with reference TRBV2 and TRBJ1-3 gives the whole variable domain EPEVTQTPSHQVTQMGQEVILRCVPISNHLYFYWYRQILGQKVEFLVSFYNNEISEKSEIFDDQFSVERPDGSNFTLKIRSTKLEDSAMYFCASREGAGQNTIYFGEGSWLTVV.

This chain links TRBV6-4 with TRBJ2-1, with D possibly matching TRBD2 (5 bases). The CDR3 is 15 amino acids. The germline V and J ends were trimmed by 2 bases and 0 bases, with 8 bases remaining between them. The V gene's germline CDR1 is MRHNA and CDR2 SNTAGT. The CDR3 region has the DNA TGTGCCAGCAGTGACGAGGGTAGCTCCTACAATGAGCAGTTCTTC. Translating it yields CASSDEGSSYNEQFF.

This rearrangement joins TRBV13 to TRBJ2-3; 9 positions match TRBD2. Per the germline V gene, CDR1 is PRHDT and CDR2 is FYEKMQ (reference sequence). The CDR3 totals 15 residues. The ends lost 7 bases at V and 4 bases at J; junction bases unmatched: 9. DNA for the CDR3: TGTGCCAGCACACGGGGACTAGCCGGTTCAGATACGCAGTATTTT. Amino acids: CASTRGLAGSDTQYF.

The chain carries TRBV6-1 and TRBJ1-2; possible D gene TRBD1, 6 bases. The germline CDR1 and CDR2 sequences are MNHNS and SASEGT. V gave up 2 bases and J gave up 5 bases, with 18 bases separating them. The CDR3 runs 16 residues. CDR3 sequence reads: CASSEYLRDKTYGYTF. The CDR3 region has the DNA TGTGCCAGCAGTGAATATCTTAGGGACAAGACGTATGGCTACACCTTC.

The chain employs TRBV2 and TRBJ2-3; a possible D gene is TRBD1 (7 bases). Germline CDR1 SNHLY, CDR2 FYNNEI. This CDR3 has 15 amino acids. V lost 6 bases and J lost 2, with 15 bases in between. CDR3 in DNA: TGTGCCAGCAGATTTCAGGGGGGTAACACAGATACGCAGTATTTT. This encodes CASRFQGGNTDTQYF.

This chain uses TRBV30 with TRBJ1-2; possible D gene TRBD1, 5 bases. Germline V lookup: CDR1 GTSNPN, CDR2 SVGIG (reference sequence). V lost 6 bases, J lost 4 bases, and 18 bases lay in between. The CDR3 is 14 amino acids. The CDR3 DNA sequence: TGTGCCTGCCGAAAAGGGGTGAACGGCTATGGCTACACCTTC. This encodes CACRKGVNGYGYTF. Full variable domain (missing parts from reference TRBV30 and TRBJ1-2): SQTIHQWPATLVQPVGSPLSLECTVEGTSNPNLYWYRQAAGRGLQLLFYSVGIGQISSEVPQNLSASRPQDRQFILSSKKLLLSDSGFYLCACRKGVNGYGYTFGSGTRLTVV.